What follows are 21 T cell receptor beta chains derived from one specimen sequenced in a study of glioma-infiltrating T cells. Amplification of TCR alpha and beta CDR3 regions from RNA used iRepertoire nested multiplex PCR. TCRdb re-analysed the multiplex PCR reads in MiXCR, keeping a single row per CDR3 protein. The sample lists about 180,000 distinct CDR3 sequences; around 40% were seen once. Sequenced material: glioma tissue, nonneoplastic brain tissue, or PBMCs (not recorded which). These receptors were taken from a human donor with low-grade glioma or glioblastoma, undergoing nonglioma brain surgery, or in good health (not recorded which).

This clonotype occurred a few times. The CDR3 sequence: CSVAPRLAEETQYF. CDR3 bases: TGCAGCGTTGCTCCGAGACTAGCGGAAGAGACCCAGTACTTC. V usage is TRBV29-1 and J usage is TRBJ2-5; 9 positions agree with TRBD2. The CDR3 sequence is 14 residues long. The junction had 6 bases not matched to a gene; V was cut back by 4 bases and J by 3 bases. Germline V gene data show CDR1 as SQVTM and CDR2 as ANQGSEA.

With respect to this clonotype: Possible read error: a much larger clone is one base away. The gene calls are TRBV28 and TRBJ2-3; 8 bases match TRBD2. Germline CDR1 reads MDHEN; CDR2 reads SYDVKM. CDR3 length: 16 amino acids. Trimming cost V 7 bases and J 3 bases; bases outside gene matches: 12. The CDR3: CASTPLREGGTDTQYF. CDR3 nucleotides: TGTGCCAGCACCCCTCTCCGGGAGGGAGGGACAGATACGCAGTATTTT.

With regard to this clonotype: Relative to the germline gene, one junction end is altered; a read error may explain this. The chain has TRBV6-1 and TRBJ1-6, with a weak D call TRBD1 (6 bases). The CDR3 is 14 amino acids. Germline V gene data show CDR1 as MNHNS and CDR2 as SASEGT. Here the CDR3 DNA reads TGTGCCAGCAGTGAACTTAACAGGGCCTCACCCCACCACTTT. Translating gives CASSELNRASPHHF.

Turning to this clonotype: With a much larger clone just one base away, this may be a read error. The chain combines TRBV11-2 with TRBJ1-1; a weak D match, TRBD1 (6 bases). The germline V and J ends were trimmed by 10 bases and 3 bases, with 18 bases remaining between them. This CDR3 is built from 14 residues. The germline gives CDR1 SGHAT, CDR2 FQNNGV. CDR3 in DNA: TGTGCCACCCGATTAGGGGGTTGGGACACTGAAGCTTTCTTT. Protein: CATRLGGWDTEAFF. Based on the CDR3 plus reference TRBV11-2 and TRBJ1-1, the full variable domain is EAGVAQSPRYKIIEKRQSVAFWCNPISGHATLYWYQQILGQGPKLLIQFQNNGVVDDSQLPKDRFSAERLKGVDSTLKIQPAKLEDSAVYLCATRLGGWDTEAFFGQGTRLTVV.

Concerning this clonotype itself: A read error may produce the germline difference seen at one junction end. This chain connects TRBV2 to TRBJ1-1; D might be TRBD1 (5 bases). The CDR3 has 13 amino acids. The germline V gene encodes CDR1 SNHLY and CDR2 FYNNEI. The CDR3 loop is CASSEEGNTEASF. The CDR3 coding sequence is TGTGCCAGCAGTGAGGAGGGGAACACTGAAGCTTCCTTT.

In regard to this clonotype: This sequence may be a read error, since a much larger clone differs from it by one base. The chain couples TRBV20-1 to TRBJ2-6; a possible D gene is TRBD1 (5 bases). The length of the CDR3 is 11 residues. Germline CDR1 DFQATT, CDR2 SNEGSKA (reference sequence). The CDR3 here is CSASGANVLAF. The CDR3 DNA follows: TGCAGTGCTAGTGGGGCCAACGTCCTGGCTTTC.

This sequence joins TRBV29-1 and TRBJ2-7; 12 nucleotides align to TRBD1. The CDR3 totals 15 residues. Trimming took 3 bases from V and 3 from J; bases not matched to a gene: 6. Germline loops: CDR1 SQVTM, CDR2 ANQGSEA. CDR3 sequence: CSVEGQGAIYYEQYF. The CDR3 DNA follows: TGCAGCGTTGAGGGACAGGGGGCGATCTACTACGAGCAGTACTTC.

In the case of this clonotype: This could be a read error, since a much larger clone is one nucleotide away. The chain links TRBV27 to TRBJ2-3, with a weak D call TRBD2 (6 bases). CDR3 length: 15 residues. Germline loops: CDR1 MNHEY, CDR2 SMNVEV (reference sequence). Trimming removed 4 bases at V and 0 bases at J, with 11 bases between. The CDR3 protein is CASSSPGLSTDTQYF. The DNA for the CDR3 is TGTGCCAGCAGTTCCCCGGGACTGAGCACAGATACGCAGTATTTT.

The chain has TRBV18 and TRBJ1-3; tentatively, D is TRBD1 (5 bases). V was cut by 2 bases and J by 0 bases, with 8 bases left in between. The CDR3 totals 15 residues. Germline CDR1 KGHSH, CDR2 LQKENI. CDR3 region: CASSPNRPSGNTIYF. The DNA for the CDR3 is TGTGCCAGCTCACCAAACAGGCCCTCTGGAAACACCATATATTTT. Full variable domain (rest looked up from reference TRBV18 and TRBJ1-3): NAGVMQNPRHLVRRRGQEARLRCSPMKGHSHVYWYRQLPEEGLKFMVYLQKENIIDESGMPKERFSAEFPKEGPSILRIQQVVRGDSAAYFCASSPNRPSGNTIYFGEGSWLTVV.

This clonotype has at least ten counts. The V call is TRBV20-1, the J call TRBJ2-7; D might be TRBD2 (5 bases). The CDR3 length is 15 residues. CDR1 is DFQATT and CDR2 is SNEGSKA in the germline V gene (reference sequence). Trimming took off 3 bases at V and 5 bases at J, with 20 bases between the two ends. The CDR3 loop reads CSASPQFEGAHEQYF. CDR3 DNA: TGCAGTGCTAGCCCGCAGTTTGAGGGAGCCCACGAGCAGTACTTC.

Concerning this clonotype: A much larger clone sits a single nucleotide away, making a read error possible. This rearrangement joins TRBV28 to TRBJ2-1; 10 bases line up with TRBD2. The CDR3 is 15 amino acids. The germline CDR1 and CDR2 sequences are MDHEN and SYDVKM. CDR3 DNA sequence: TGTGACAGCAGTTCAGCGGGGGGGACCTACAATGAGCAGTTCTTC. It translates to CDSSSAGGTYNEQFF.

This clonotype is a singleton in its sample. A much larger clonotype is one base distant, so this may be a read error. The chain employs TRBV2 and TRBJ2-3; the D is unclear. The germline CDR1 and CDR2 sequences are SNHLY and FYNNEI. The length of the CDR3 is 12 residues. Trimming took 8 bases from V and 5 from J, leaving 11 bases between them. The CDR3 DNA follows: TGTGCCAGCGGGGTTCGAAAAGATACGCAGTATTTT. This sequence encodes CASGVRKDTQYF.

In its sample, this clonotype was seen many times. CDR3 amino acids: CASSPGLATDTQYF. The CDR3 region has the DNA TGTGCCAGCAGCCCGGGACTAGCAACAGATACGCAGTATTTT. V is TRBV2 and J is TRBJ2-3; TRBD2 aligns across 9 bases. This CDR3 has 14 residues. J was trimmed by 3 bases and V by 6 bases; bases with no gene match: 4. Germline V CDR1 and CDR2: SNHLY, FYNNEI.

This clonotype showed up just a few times. This rearrangement joins TRBV6-1 to TRBJ2-3, with 9 bases lining up with TRBD2. Germline V gives CDR1 MNHNS, CDR2 SASEGT. The CDR3 is made up of 15 amino acids. After removal of 6 bases from V and 4 bases from J, the junction contained 8 bases not matched to a gene. CDR3 nucleotide sequence: TGTGCCAGCAGCCAAGTAGCGGGAGCGTCAGATACGCAGTATTTT. It translates to CASSQVAGASDTQYF.

As regards this clonotype: Possible read error: a much larger clone is one base away. The chain links TRBV11-2 to TRBJ2-3, with D maybe TRBD2 (5 bases). Germline CDR1 reads SGHAT; CDR2 reads FQNNGV. V was cut by 8 bases and J by 1 base, with 16 bases left in between. CDR3 length equals 15 residues. The CDR3 DNA reads TGTGCCAGCTCCACGAGGGCAGTGTGCACAGATACGCAGTATTTT. It specifies CASSTRAVCTDTQYF.

This clonotype was picked up many times. The chain is built from TRBV6-1 and TRBJ2-1; 8 nucleotides agree with TRBD2. Germline V gene lookup returns CDR1 MNHNS and CDR2 SASEGT. The length of the CDR3 is 13 residues. V lost 7 bases to trimming and J lost 9 bases; unmatched junction nucleotides: 8. DNA for the CDR3: TGTGCCAGCAAACGGGAGGGAGCGGGTGAGCAGTTCTTC. Translating gives CASKREGAGEQFF.

Comments on this clonotype: A much bigger clone sits one base away, suggesting this may be a read error. V usage is TRBV15 and J usage is TRBJ1-2; maybe TRBD1 (5 bases). Germline V gene sequence: CDR1 LNHNV, CDR2 YYDKDF (reference sequence). Trimming left V 10 bases short and J 1 base short, with 13 bases between. The CDR3 has 13 residues. CDR3 coding DNA: TGTGCCAGCAGAAGGACAAGTAACTATGGCTACACCTTC. Protein: CASRRTSNYGYTF.

There are a few counts of this clonotype. The chain couples TRBV19 to TRBJ1-5; D ambiguous. Germline CDR1 reads LNHDA; CDR2 reads SQIVND (reference sequence). The CDR3 loop spans 15 amino acids. The V end lost 5 bases, the J end lost 0 bases, and 11 bases lay between the germline ends. In DNA, the CDR3 is TGTGCCAGTAGTCGGCCCCAAATTAGCAATCAGCCCCAGCATTTT. This encodes CASSRPQISNQPQHF.

The chain combines TRBV19 with TRBJ2-1; TRBD2 might be the D (5 bases). V lost 0 bases to trimming and J lost 4 bases, with 10 bases between them. The CDR3 is 15 amino acids. Germline assignment: CDR1 LNHDA and CDR2 SQIVND (reference sequence). In DNA form, the CDR3 reads TGTGCCAGTAGTATAGAATCGACGGGATACAATGAGCAGTTCTTC. The encoded protein is CASSIESTGYNEQFF.

V and J are TRBV29-1 and TRBJ2-7; TRBD1 agrees at 8 bases. CDR1 and CDR2 (germline): SQVTM, ANQGSEA. The CDR3 length is 12 residues. With 7 bases clipped from V and 4 bases from J, the junction kept 6 bases outside the gene matches. The CDR3 is CSAGQGLYEQYF. For the CDR3, the DNA is TGCAGCGCCGGACAGGGTCTGTACGAGCAGTACTTC.

This clonotype was observed many times. This chain uses TRBV6-1 with TRBJ2-5; 7 bases align to TRBD2. Germline assignment: CDR1 MNHNS and CDR2 SASEGT. This CDR3 contains 14 residues. The J segment lost 1 base and the V segment lost 8 bases, leaving 7 bases of the junction unmatched. The CDR3 nucleotides are TGTGCCAGCGCGGAGGGAGGGGTCCAAGAGACCCAGTACTTC. Its translation is CASAEGGVQETQYF.